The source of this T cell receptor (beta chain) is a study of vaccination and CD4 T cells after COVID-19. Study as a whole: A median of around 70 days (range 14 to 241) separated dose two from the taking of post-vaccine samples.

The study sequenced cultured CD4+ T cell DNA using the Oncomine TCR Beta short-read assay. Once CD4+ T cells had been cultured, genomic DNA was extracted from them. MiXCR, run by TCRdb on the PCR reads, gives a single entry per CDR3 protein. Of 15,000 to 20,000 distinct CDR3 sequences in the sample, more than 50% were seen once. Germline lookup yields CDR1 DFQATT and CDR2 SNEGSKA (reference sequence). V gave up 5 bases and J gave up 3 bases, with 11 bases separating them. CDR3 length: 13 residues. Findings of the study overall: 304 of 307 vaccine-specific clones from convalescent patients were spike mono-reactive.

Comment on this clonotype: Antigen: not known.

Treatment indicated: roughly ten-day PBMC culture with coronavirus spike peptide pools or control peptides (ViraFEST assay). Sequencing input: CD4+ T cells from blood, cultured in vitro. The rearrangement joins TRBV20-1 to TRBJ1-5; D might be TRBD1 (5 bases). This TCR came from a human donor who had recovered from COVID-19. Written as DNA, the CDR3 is TGCAGTGCTCGTAGACAGTACAATCAGCCCCAGCATTTT. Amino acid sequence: CSARRQYNQPQHF.